Each of the 16 T cell receptor beta chains below was sequenced from the same sample in a study of vaccination effects on CD4 cells after COVID-19. Some clones are missing from TCRdb's copy, which holds only in-frame ones; the method was immunoSEQ multiplex PCR. Seen here are around 47,000 clones, roughly 75% observed once, and the top ten hold under 30%. Before any sequencing was done, the ViraFEST assay used viral peptide pools to expand antigen-specific CD4+ T cells. Isolation of CD4+ T cells took place after approximately ten days of culture. This person's SARS-CoV-2 infection, confirmed by PCR, occurred between March and December 2020. These receptors have no known antigen. Specimen: CD4+ T cells from PBMCs cultured with a peptide pool, collected before COVID-19 vaccination. Receptors were obtained from a human donor who had a prior SARS-CoV-2 infection.

This clone showed up just a few times. The rearrangement links TRBV5-1 to TRBJ2-1, with unresolved D. The CDR3 spans 14 residues. V lost 2 bases and J 0 bases, leaving 6 bases between the germline ends. Germline CDR1 SGHRS, CDR2 YFSETQ. The CDR3 sequence is CASSLLSSYNEQFF. The CDR3 region has the DNA TGCGCCAGCAGCTTACTGAGCTCCTACAATGAGCAGTTCTTC.

The rearrangement links TRBV14 to TRBJ2-4, with D unclear. V gave up 3 bases and J gave up 7 bases, with 10 bases separating them. Looked up from germline, CDR1 is SGHDN and CDR2 is FVKESK. The CDR3 is 13 residues long. The CDR3: CASSHGFLNIQYF. CDR3 sequence (DNA): TGTGCCAGCAGCCATGGATTTTTGAACATTCAGTACTTC.

The rearrangement uses TRBV5-6 and TRBJ2-3, with a weak D call TRBD2 (5 bases). CDR3 length equals 15 residues. The germline V gene has CDR1 SGHDT and CDR2 YYEEEE. V lost 0 bases and J lost 1, with 9 bases in between. For the CDR3, the DNA is TGTGCCAGCAGCTTGGTTGACTACCGCACAGATACGCAGTATTTT. Translated: CASSLVDYRTDTQYF.

The chain carries TRBV5-8 and TRBJ2-2, with 7 positions matching TRBD1. The V segment lost 4 bases and the J segment 0 bases; nucleotides outside the gene matches: 6. The germline gives CDR1 SGHTS, CDR2 YDEGEE. This CDR3 contains 16 residues. CDR3 in amino acids: CASSGDSFANTGELFF. DNA for the CDR3: TGTGCCAGCAGCGGGGACAGTTTCGCGAACACCGGGGAGCTGTTTTTT. The full variable domain, with the rest looked up from reference TRBV5-8 and TRBJ2-2, is EAGVTQSPTHLIKTRGQQATLRCSPISGHTSVYWYQQALGLGLQFLLWYDEGEERNRGNFPPRFSGRQFPNYSSELNVNALELEDSALYLCASSGDSFANTGELFFGEGSRLTVL.

The V and J genes are TRBV11-2 and TRBJ1-6; possible D gene TRBD1, 5 bases. Trimming pared 7 bases from V and 10 bases from J, leaving 20 bases between. The CDR3 spans 15 residues. Germline V gene data show CDR1 as SGHAT and CDR2 as FQNNGV. The DNA for the CDR3 is TGTGCCAGCACCAAACCGCCCGGGGGGGTCTCACCCCTCCACTTT. It codes for CASTKPPGGVSPLHF. Combining the CDR3 with reference TRBV11-2 and TRBJ1-6 gives the whole variable domain EAGVAQSPRYKIIEKRQSVAFWCNPISGHATLYWYQQILGQGPKLLIQFQNNGVVDDSQLPKDRFSAERLKGVDSTLKIQPAKLEDSAVYLCASTKPPGGVSPLHFGNGTRLTVT.

This rearrangement joins TRBV3-1 (or the pseudogene TRBV3-2) to TRBJ2-7; 10 bases are shared with TRBD2. Germline V gene sequence: CDR1 LGHDT, CDR2 YNNKEL (reference sequence). The CDR3 sequence is 13 residues long. The trim removed 3 bases at V and 4 bases at J, leaving 0 bases unmatched. DNA of the CDR3: TGTGCCAGCAGCCAGACTAGCGGGTACGAGCAGTACTTC. This encodes CASSQTSGYEQYF.

The V gene is TRBV28, the J gene TRBJ2-3, with unresolved D. Germline CDR1 is MDHEN and CDR2 is SYDVKM. V was shortened by 6 bases and J by 3 bases, with 4 bases between the two germline ends. The CDR3 covers 11 residues. The CDR3: CASRVTDTQYF. CDR3 DNA: TGTGCCAGCAGGGTGACAGATACGCAGTATTTT. Full variable domain (rest looked up from reference TRBV28 and TRBJ2-3): DVKVTQSSRYLVKRTGEKVFLECVQDMDHENMFWYRQDPGLGLRLIYFSYDVKMKEKGDIPEGYSVSREKKERFSLILESASTNQTSMYLCASRVTDTQYFGPGTRLTVL.

The gene calls are TRBV3-1 (or the pseudogene TRBV3-2) and TRBJ2-3, with 10 positions matching TRBD2. Trimming removed 4 bases from V and 7 bases from J; junction bases left unmatched: 11. The CDR3 runs 16 residues. CDR1 LGHDT and CDR2 YNNKEL come from the germline V gene (reference sequence). CDR3 sequence (DNA): TGTGCCAGCAGCCTGTGGAATAGCGGGAGGTCATATACGCAGTATTTT. Its protein is CASSLWNSGRSYTQYF.

This clone showed up just once. The V gene is TRBV11-2, the J gene TRBJ2-1; perhaps D is TRBD1 or TRBD2 (6 bases each). CDR1 and CDR2 (germline): SGHAT, FQNNGV. The CDR3 totals 15 residues. V gave up 4 bases and J gave up 6 bases, with 16 bases separating them. The CDR3 loop is CASSWIWGARNEQFF. Here the CDR3 DNA reads TGTGCCAGCAGCTGGATTTGGGGGGCGCGCAATGAGCAGTTCTTC.

This sequence joins TRBV4-2 and TRBJ2-7, with D uncertain. V dropped 1 base and J dropped 1 base, with 8 bases sitting between them. This CDR3 has 14 amino acids. Per the germline V gene, CDR1 is LGHNA and CDR2 is YNFKEQ. For the CDR3, the DNA is TGTGCCAGCAGCCAAGCTGGGTTTTCCTACGAGCAGTACTTC. As protein: CASSQAGFSYEQYF.

This rearrangement joins TRBV6-5 to TRBJ1-4; TRBD1 agrees at 11 bases. This CDR3 has 15 amino acids. Germline assignment: CDR1 MNHEY and CDR2 SVGAGI. V lost 2 bases to trimming and J lost 7 bases; unmatched junction nucleotides: 3. The CDR3 sequence: CASSYRDRGTEKLFF. In DNA form, the CDR3 reads TGTGCCAGCAGTTACCGGGACAGGGGGACTGAAAAACTGTTTTTT.

The rearrangement uses TRBV15 and TRBJ2-3, with 9 bases aligning to TRBD2. CDR3 length equals 16 residues. V lost 3 bases and J lost 1; bases outside the gene matches: 5. The germline gives CDR1 LNHNV, CDR2 YYDKDF (reference sequence). The CDR3 nucleotides read TGTGCCACCAGCAGGAGAGTAGCGGGGGGCACAGATACGCAGTATTTT. As protein: CATSRRVAGGTDTQYF. Full variable domain (remainder filled in from reference TRBV15 and TRBJ2-3): DAMVIQNPRYQVTQFGKPVTLSCSQTLNHNVMYWYQQKSSQAPKLLFHYYDKDFNNEADTPDNFQSRRPNTSFCFLDIRSPGLGDTAMYLCATSRRVAGGTDTQYFGPGTRLTVL.

V usage is TRBV10-3 and J usage is TRBJ2-5; 12 nucleotides line up with TRBD2. The CDR3 loop spans 15 amino acids. Germline CDR1 is ENHRY and CDR2 is SYGVKD. V trimming: 6 bases; J trimming: 5 bases; junction bases outside the gene matches: 7. CDR3 DNA: TGTGCCATCAGGGCCGGGACTAGCGGGTTTGAGACCCAGTACTTC. This encodes CAIRAGTSGFETQYF.

This chain uses TRBV30 with TRBJ2-5; D is perhaps TRBD2 (5 bases). In germline, CDR1 is GTSNPN, CDR2 SVGIG (reference sequence). CDR3 length equals 13 residues. V lost 1 base and J lost 7, with 13 bases in between. The CDR3 DNA reads TGTGCCTGGAGTGCGGGATCTCCGGGGACCCAGTACTTC. It specifies CAWSAGSPGTQYF.

This clone was observed a few times. The CDR3 reads CASKLGRSTGNTIYF. In DNA form, the CDR3 reads TGTGCCAGCAAGCTGGGCCGGAGCACTGGAAACACCATATATTTT. V gene TRBV2 combines with J gene TRBJ1-3; D gene uncertain. Trimming took off 7 bases at V and 2 bases at J, with 15 bases between the two ends. This CDR3 is 15 amino acids long. Germline CDR1 SNHLY, CDR2 FYNNEI.

The chain joins TRBV7-6 to TRBJ2-7; perhaps TRBD2 as D (6 bases). Deletions cut 1 base from V and 4 bases from J, with 14 bases between. The CDR3 totals 15 residues. The V gene's germline CDR1 is SGHVS and CDR2 FNYEAQ. The CDR3 loop reads CASSLGGGAKYEQYF. The CDR3 coding sequence is TGTGCCAGCAGCTTAGGAGGCGGGGCAAAGTACGAGCAGTACTTC.